This T cell receptor (beta chain) was found in a study of beta chain features in type 1 diabetes. Overall study: The patients were much like the healthy donors in age, gender and cell yields. Analysis included 107,917,701 sorted cells drawn from all samples. Overall study findings and caveats: It was among patients, rather than healthy donors, that naive, central memory and Treg TCRB repertoires appeared more similar.

Expressed TCRB transcripts were sequenced because the isolated RNA had all been reverse transcribed beforehand. The assay was immunoSEQ multiplex PCR, and TCRdb's table has in-frame clones only and misses some. This table holds hundreds of thousands of clones, 11% found once. The CDR3 totals 15 residues. V gave up 6 bases and J gave up 4 bases, with 19 bases separating them. Germline assignment: CDR1 SGHAT and CDR2 FQDESV (reference sequence). Comment on this clone: The antigen remains unidentified.

The authors took one heparinised blood draw, averaging approximately 0.12 L, from each donor. The sequencing input was naive CD4+ T cells from blood. The rearrangement links TRBV11-1 to TRBJ2-7, with D tentatively TRBD2 (5 bases). The clonotype originates from a woman aged 30 to 39 in good health. CDR3: CASRPNGGTGYEQYF. The CDR3 region has the DNA TGTGCCAGCAGACCGAACGGAGGAACTGGTTACGAGCAGTACTTC.